These 15 T cell receptor beta chains share one sample of origin, sequenced in a study of cytomegalovirus exposure and HLA in healthy donors. Sequenced by immunoSEQ multiplex PCR; TCRdb stores in-frame clones only, minus some. The top ten hold roughly 1.2% of the sample, which has about 130,000 clones, 75% to 90% seen once. Sample: PBMCs. All receptors derive from a young woman in good health and CMV-seronegative.

The chain links TRBV10-2 to TRBJ2-3; 8 bases agree with TRBD2. The CDR3 runs 14 residues. Germline V CDR1 and CDR2: WSHSY, SAAADI. Trimming at V came to 8 bases and at J to 4 bases, leaving 8 bases not matched to a gene. This CDR3 reads CASGLAGIADTQYF. The CDR3 DNA reads as TGCGCCAGCGGCTTAGCGGGGATCGCAGATACGCAGTATTTT.

This clone was picked up one time. The V and J genes are TRBV7-9 and TRBJ1-4, with 8 bases aligning to TRBD1. Germline CDR1 reads SEHNR; CDR2 reads FQNEAQ (reference sequence). The CDR3 loop spans 16 amino acids. With 1 base clipped from V and 7 bases from J, the junction kept 8 bases outside the gene matches. The CDR3, as DNA: TGTGCCAGCAGCTTAGTGATTCTTGGGACAGGTGAAAAACTGTTTTTT. Amino acids: CASSLVILGTGEKLFF.

This chain joins TRBV25-1 and TRBJ1-1; 10 nucleotides agree with TRBD1. CDR3 length: 15 residues. The V gene's germline CDR1 is MGHDK and CDR2 SYGVNS. Losses at the gene ends were 4 bases for V and 3 bases for J; bases not matched to a gene: 5. Written as DNA, the CDR3 is TGTGCCAGCAGTGCTCACGGGACAGGGGACACTGAAGCTTTCTTT. This gives the protein CASSAHGTGDTEAFF.

Only one count was recorded for this clone. CDR3 in amino acids: CASSADPGDRAGNQPQHF. The DNA of the CDR3 is TGTGCCAGCAGCGCAGACCCAGGGGACAGGGCGGGCAATCAGCCCCAGCATTTT. The chain combines TRBV9 with TRBJ1-5; 9 bases fit TRBD1. The CDR3 runs 18 residues. The V gene end was trimmed by 3 bases and the J gene end by 2 bases; junction bases not matched to a gene: 12. Germline V gene lookup returns CDR1 SGDLS and CDR2 YYNGEE.

The chain employs TRBV6-1 and TRBJ1-2, with 7 bases that match TRBD1. CDR3 length: 17 residues. V shed 1 base and J 2 bases; nucleotides not matched to a gene: 10. Germline V gene sequence: CDR1 MNHNS, CDR2 SASEGT. The CDR3: CASSEGPTGVVNYGYTF. CDR3 nucleotides: TGTGCCAGCAGTGAAGGCCCCACAGGGGTTGTCAACTATGGCTACACCTTC.

The chain carries TRBV5-8 and TRBJ2-2; tentative D call: TRBD1 (6 bases). Looked up from germline, CDR1 is SGHTS and CDR2 is YDEGEE. Trimming removed 4 bases at V and 0 bases at J, with 13 bases between. The CDR3 loop spans 16 amino acids. For the CDR3, the DNA is TGTGCCAGCAGCGTGGGGACAACCTCGAACACCGGGGAGCTGTTTTTT. Translated, it gives CASSVGTTSNTGELFF. Filled out from reference TRBV5-8 and TRBJ2-2, the complete variable domain reads EAGVTQSPTHLIKTRGQQATLRCSPISGHTSVYWYQQALGLGLQFLLWYDEGEERNRGNFPPRFSGRQFPNYSSELNVNALELEDSALYLCASSVGTTSNTGELFFGEGSRLTVL.

The CDR3 loop reads CASSYSSGSNQPQHF. The CDR3 DNA reads as TGTGCCAGCAGTTACTCGAGTGGTTCCAATCAGCCCCAGCATTTT. The gene calls are TRBV6-5 and TRBJ1-5; the D is unclear. The germline V gene has CDR1 MNHEY and CDR2 SVGAGI. The CDR3 has 15 residues. V lost 0 bases, J lost 3 bases, and 9 bases lay in between.

The rearrangement uses TRBV5-6 and TRBJ1-1; 10 bases match TRBD1. The length of the CDR3 is 17 residues. Germline V lookup: CDR1 SGHDT, CDR2 YYEEEE. V trimming: 6 bases; J trimming: 5 bases; junction bases outside the gene matches: 16. The CDR3, as DNA: TGTGCCAGCACCACCCTCCGGGACAGGGGCAGTAGGACTGAAGCTTTCTTT. Amino acids: CASTTLRDRGSRTEAFF. The full variable domain, completed using reference TRBV5-6 and TRBJ1-1, is DAGVTQSPTHLIKTRGQQVTLRCSPKSGHDTVSWYQQALGQGPQFIFQYYEEEERQRGNFPDRFSGHQFPNYSSELNVNALLLGDSALYLCASTTLRDRGSRTEAFFGQGTRLTVV.

This chain joins TRBV7-6 and TRBJ1-2; D might be TRBD1 (5 bases). The ends were cut back, 4 bases at V and 4 bases at J, with 19 bases in the middle. Germline loops: CDR1 SGHVS, CDR2 FNYEAQ. The CDR3 sequence is 16 residues long. CDR3 bases: TGTGCCAGCAGCTCCGAAGCCCAGGGAGGAGTCTATGGCTACACCTTC. Translating it yields CASSSEAQGGVYGYTF. The full variable domain, in which reference TRBV7-6 and TRBJ1-2 provide the parts outside the CDR3, is GAGVSQSPRYKVTKRGQDVALRCDPISGHVSLYWYRQALGQGPEFLTYFNYEAQQDKSGLPNDRFSAERPEGSISTLTIQRTEQRDSAMYRCASSSEAQGGVYGYTFGSGTRLTVV.

The chain combines TRBV5-6 with TRBJ2-7, with 8 bases aligning to TRBD1. The CDR3 consists of 15 residues. Germline V gives CDR1 SGHDT, CDR2 YYEEEE. V was pared by 4 bases and J by 3 bases, with 9 bases of the junction left unmatched. CDR3 nucleotide sequence: TGTGCCAGCAGCCTTTGGGCAGGGGGCATCTACGAGCAGTACTTC. Residues: CASSLWAGGIYEQYF.

The CDR3 region is CASRGTARNTEAFF. CDR3 nucleotides: TGTGCCAGCAGGGGGACAGCGCGGAACACTGAAGCTTTCTTT. This rearrangement joins TRBV27 to TRBJ1-1, with TRBD1 matching over 7 bases. The CDR3 has 14 amino acids. Germline CDR1 and CDR2: MNHEY and SMNVEV (reference sequence). Losses at the gene ends were 6 bases for V and 1 base for J; bases not matched to a gene: 5.

The chain employs TRBV2 and TRBJ1-4; maybe TRBD1 (6 bases). The CDR3 covers 13 residues. The germline CDR1 and CDR2 sequences are SNHLY and FYNNEI. V dropped 7 bases and J dropped 5 bases, with 11 bases sitting between them. DNA of the CDR3: TGTGCCAGCATCAGGACAGAAAATGAAAAACTGTTTTTT. As protein: CASIRTENEKLFF.

This clone was seen more than once but under ten times. Its ends do not fully match the called genes, so a read error is possible. This chain joins TRBV5-1 and TRBJ2-7; a possible D gene is TRBD2 (7 bases). Germline CDR1 reads SGHRS; CDR2 reads YFSETQ. The CDR3 runs 15 residues. The CDR3 DNA reads as TGCGCCAGCAGTTTGGCCCCCGGGGGGCACTACGAGCAGTACTTC. It codes for CASSLAPGGHYEQYF.

The chain links TRBV21-1 to TRBJ2-5; the tabulated D call, TRBD1, remains unverified against the DNA. TRBV21-1 is given as a pseudogene. The CDR3 sequence is 15 residues long. The CDR3 DNA reads as TGTGCCAGCAGCAATAGGGACAGGTCAGGGGAGACCCAGTACTTC. It translates to CASSNRDRSGETQYF.

This sequence joins TRBV6-1 and TRBJ1-1, with a weak D call TRBD1 (6 bases). Trimming took off 0 bases at V and 5 bases at J, with 10 bases between the two ends. Per germline, CDR1 MNHNS and CDR2 SASEGT. This CDR3 is built from 14 residues. CDR3: CASSEARGATEAFF. The CDR3 DNA reads as TGTGCCAGCAGTGAAGCGCGGGGGGCGACTGAAGCTTTCTTT.